This T cell receptor (beta chain) was documented in a study of PD-1 blockade in mismatch repair-deficient tumors. Study context: All were previously treated, progressing patients with approximately 12 mismatch repair-deficient cancer types. Whole-study findings and limits: Tumor-resident clones, often absent from pretreatment blood, expanded after pembrolizumab and then contracted.

Sequencing used immunoSEQ multiplex PCR; TCRdb keeps in-frame clones, though not all of them. Of around 100,000 clones in the sample, around 80% were seen once. This clone was seen only a few times. The target antigen is unknown. Germline-derived CDR1 and CDR2 are SNHLY and FYNNEI. This CDR3 has 14 amino acids. The J segment lost 2 bases and the V segment lost 6 bases, leaving 7 bases of the junction unmatched. Mismatch repair deficiency was confirmed in all patients, by PCR or immunohistochemistry. The TCR-sequenced patients were a few responders to pembrolizumab. The specimen was peripheral blood, collected about 13 months after starting pembrolizumab. This clonotype was obtained from an adult with mismatch repair-deficient cancer. The V and J genes are TRBV2 and TRBJ2-7; 7 bases map to TRBD2. Here the CDR3 reads CASSVAGATYEQYF. CDR3 nucleotide sequence: TGTGCCAGCAGCGTAGCGGGCGCTACCTACGAGCAGTACTTC.